This entry lists 15 T cell receptor beta chains sequenced from one sample in a study of T cells in Graves' hyperthyroidism and ophthalmopathy. TCR beta CDR3 sequences were amplified from RNA transcripts. The study used the HTBI primer set for a first-round RT-PCR of the TCR CDR3. Using its own MiXCR run on the multiplex PCR reads, TCRdb lists one record per CDR3 protein. The data show 500,000 to 600,000 distinct CDR3 sequences, roughly a sixth seen once. Sequenced: blood. The receptors here all came from a woman aged 18 to 35 with Graves' hyperthyroidism.

A few counts support this clonotype. This chain connects TRBV19 to TRBJ2-2; D possibly corresponds to TRBD1 (6 bases). V shed 3 bases and J shed 3 bases, with 11 bases lying between them. Germline assignment: CDR1 LNHDA and CDR2 SQIVND (reference sequence). The CDR3 runs to 15 residues. The DNA for the CDR3 is TGTGCCAGTAGTATCCGGGACATTCACACCGGGGAGCTGTTTTTT. The encoded protein is CASSIRDIHTGELFF. Drawing the rest from reference TRBV19 and TRBJ2-2, the complete variable domain is DGGITQSPKYLFRKEGQNVTLSCEQNLNHDAMYWYRQDPGQGLRLIYYSQIVNDFQKGDIAEGYSVSREKKESFPLTVTSAQKNPTAFYLCASSIRDIHTGELFFGEGSRLTVL.

This clonotype appeared a few times. The chain employs TRBV6-1 and TRBJ1-1; unclear D gene. The ends were cut back, 8 bases at V and 0 bases at J, with 10 bases in the middle. The CDR3 extends over 13 amino acids. Germline V gene lookup returns CDR1 MNHNS and CDR2 SASEGT. Here the CDR3 reads CASEWGMNTEAFF. For the CDR3, the DNA is TGTGCCAGCGAGTGGGGTATGAACACTGAAGCTTTCTTT.

This clonotype was counted only a few times. One junction end does not reproduce the germline sequence, and a read error may be involved. The gene calls are TRBV12-3 or TRBV12-4 and TRBJ2-5; perhaps TRBD1 as D (6 bases). This CDR3 has 15 amino acids. The CDR3 reads CASSLPLGAQGTQYF. CDR3 nucleotide sequence: TGTGCCAGCAGTCTCCCATTGGGGGCCCAAGGGACCCAGTACTTC.

In nucleotides, the CDR3 is TGTGCCAGTTGGGATTACAATGAGCAGTTCTTC. This gives the protein CASWDYNEQFF. The J gene is TRBJ2-1, the V gene TRBV27, with unresolved D. Trimming pared 9 bases from V and 4 bases from J, leaving 7 bases between. Germline V lookup: CDR1 MNHEY, CDR2 SMNVEV (reference sequence). The CDR3 consists of 11 residues.

This clonotype was detected many times. The chain links TRBV12-3 or TRBV12-4 to TRBJ2-3, with D possibly called TRBD1 or TRBD2 (5 bases each). Trimming cost V 5 bases and J 0 bases, with 12 bases left between them. The length of the CDR3 is 15 residues. CDR3 bases: TGTGCCAGCAGTCCTCAAGGGGAGAGCACAGATACGCAGTATTTT. Its protein product is CASSPQGESTDTQYF.

The chain joins TRBV28 to TRBJ2-7; a possible D gene is TRBD1 (6 bases). The V end lost 5 bases, the J end lost 2 bases, and 16 bases lay between the germline ends. The CDR3 extends over 15 amino acids. Germline CDR1 is MDHEN and CDR2 is SYDVKM. CDR3: CASSAPDSGTYEQYF. The CDR3 nucleotides are TGTGCCAGCAGTGCGCCGGACAGCGGCACCTACGAGCAGTACTTC.

This clonotype was picked up many times. The chain is built from TRBV7-2 and TRBJ2-3; weak D call: TRBD1 (5 bases). Per germline, CDR1 SGHTA and CDR2 FQGNSA. The CDR3 extends over 16 amino acids. Trimming took 0 bases from V and 1 from J, leaving 11 bases between them. CDR3 loop: CASSLAIQARTDTQYF. For the CDR3, the DNA is TGTGCCAGCAGCTTAGCGATACAGGCCCGCACAGATACGCAGTATTTT.

This chain joins TRBV25-1 and TRBJ1-2, with TRBD1 matching over 8 bases. The CDR3 sequence is 15 residues long. The germline V gene encodes CDR1 MGHDK and CDR2 SYGVNS. J gave up 4 bases and V 7 bases, and 11 bases lay outside the gene matches. CDR3 in DNA: TGTGCCAGCAATGATCCAGGGACAGGCCGCTATGGCTACACCTTC. It encodes CASNDPGTGRYGYTF.

This rearrangement joins TRBV3-1 to TRBJ1-4; TRBD1 is a possible D gene (5 bases). V was pared by 1 base and J by 3 bases, with 12 bases between. The CDR3 has 16 amino acids. The germline V gene has CDR1 LGHDT and CDR2 YNNKEL (reference sequence). CDR3 nucleotide sequence: TGTGCCAGCAGCCAAGTACGCAGGGCAGCTAATGAAAAACTGTTTTTT. Translation: CASSQVRRAANEKLFF.

The chain uses TRBV5-1 and TRBJ2-7; 8 bases are shared with TRBD2. The germline gives CDR1 SGHRS, CDR2 YFSETQ. Trimming at V came to 5 bases and at J to 2 bases, leaving 18 bases not matched to a gene. This CDR3 has 18 amino acids. CDR3 in amino acids: CASSRSEPGLAGPYEQYF. CDR3 DNA sequence: TGCGCCAGCAGTAGGAGCGAACCCGGGCTAGCGGGCCCCTACGAGCAGTACTTC.

V is TRBV12-3 or TRBV12-4 and J is TRBJ1-1, with 11 bases lining up with TRBD1. After removal of 9 bases from V and 8 bases from J, the junction contained 11 bases not matched to a gene. This CDR3 region has 14 residues. DNA for the CDR3: TGTGCCAGTCGGGTCGGGACAGGGGGTGCCGAAGCTTTCTTT. It translates to CASRVGTGGAEAFF.

The gene calls are TRBV4-3 and TRBJ2-1; no firm D call. Germline V gene sequence: CDR1 LGHNA, CDR2 YSLEER. The V end lost 1 base, the J end lost 5 bases, and 3 bases lay between the germline ends. The length of the CDR3 is 12 residues. Written as DNA, the CDR3 is TGCGCCAGCAGCCAAGGTGACAATGAGCAGTTCTTC. It specifies CASSQGDNEQFF.

This clonotype has ten or more counts. The chain carries TRBV6-2 or TRBV6-3 and TRBJ2-5; 8 bases fit TRBD2. V shed 7 bases, J shed 5 bases, and the junction held 12 bases outside the gene matches. The CDR3 is 15 residues long. The germline V gene encodes CDR1 MNHEY and CDR2 SVGEGT. CDR3 DNA: TGTGCCAGCAATCCCCCCAGCGGGGGCCGGGAGACCCAGTACTTC. Translation: CASNPPSGGRETQYF.

Ten or more counts support this clonotype. The chain's CDR3 is CASSQVPGQGVGYTF. CDR3 nucleotide sequence: TGTGCCAGCAGCCAAGTTCCGGGACAGGGAGTCGGCTACACCTTC. The rearrangement uses TRBV3-1 and TRBJ1-2, with 9 positions matching TRBD1. The CDR3 covers 15 residues. The J segment lost 8 bases and the V segment lost 1 base, leaving 8 bases of the junction unmatched. CDR1 is LGHDT, CDR2 YNNKEL, per germline (reference sequence). Complete variable domain (other parts from reference TRBV3-1 and TRBJ1-2): DTAVSQTPKYLVTQMGNDKSIKCEQNLGHDTMYWYKQDSKKFLKIMFSYNNKELIINETVPNRFSPKSPDKAHLNLHINSLELGDSAVYFCASSQVPGQGVGYTFGSGTRLTVV.

The V call is TRBV3-1, the J call TRBJ1-6; D gene uncertain. Per the germline V gene, CDR1 is LGHDT and CDR2 is YNNKEL (reference sequence). Trimming took off 1 base at V and 18 bases at J, with 19 bases between the two ends. This CDR3 has 14 amino acids. This CDR3 reads CASSQVGNRGPTHF. The CDR3 bases are TGTGCCAGCAGCCAAGTTGGGAATAGAGGTCCAACCCACTTT.